This T cell receptor beta chain was sequenced during a study of post-analysis software for immune sequencing data. The wider study: Patients with relapsing-remitting, secondary progressive and progressive-relapsing multiple sclerosis courses were all represented. Study-level results: With TRBV5-6, TRBV5-1 and TRBV20-1 included, roughly five TRBV segments were more frequent in patients than in controls. Those samples that were prepared in the same batch co-clustered strongly by F measure.

Looked up from germline, CDR1 is SQVTM and CDR2 is ANQGSEA. The CDR3 extends over 13 amino acids. Trimming removed 8 bases from V and 5 bases from J, with 19 bases in between. Unique molecular identifiers were carried by the TCR beta cDNA libraries. About 500,000 cDNA molecules were obtained per 1 to 10 million input T cells. TCRdb re-called the PCR reads through MiXCR, storing one row per CDR3 protein. The table lists 750,000 to 950,000 distinct CDR3 sequences, about 53% of them singletons. About this clonotype: Its matching antigen is unknown.

This clonotype was sampled from a girl under 18 with multiple sclerosis. Sequenced input: blood. J is TRBJ2-7 and V is TRBV29-1; a possible D gene is TRBD2 (6 bases). The CDR3 coding sequence is TGCAGCTGCGGGACCCATGCCGGGGACGAGCAGTACTTC. This encodes CSCGTHAGDEQYF.